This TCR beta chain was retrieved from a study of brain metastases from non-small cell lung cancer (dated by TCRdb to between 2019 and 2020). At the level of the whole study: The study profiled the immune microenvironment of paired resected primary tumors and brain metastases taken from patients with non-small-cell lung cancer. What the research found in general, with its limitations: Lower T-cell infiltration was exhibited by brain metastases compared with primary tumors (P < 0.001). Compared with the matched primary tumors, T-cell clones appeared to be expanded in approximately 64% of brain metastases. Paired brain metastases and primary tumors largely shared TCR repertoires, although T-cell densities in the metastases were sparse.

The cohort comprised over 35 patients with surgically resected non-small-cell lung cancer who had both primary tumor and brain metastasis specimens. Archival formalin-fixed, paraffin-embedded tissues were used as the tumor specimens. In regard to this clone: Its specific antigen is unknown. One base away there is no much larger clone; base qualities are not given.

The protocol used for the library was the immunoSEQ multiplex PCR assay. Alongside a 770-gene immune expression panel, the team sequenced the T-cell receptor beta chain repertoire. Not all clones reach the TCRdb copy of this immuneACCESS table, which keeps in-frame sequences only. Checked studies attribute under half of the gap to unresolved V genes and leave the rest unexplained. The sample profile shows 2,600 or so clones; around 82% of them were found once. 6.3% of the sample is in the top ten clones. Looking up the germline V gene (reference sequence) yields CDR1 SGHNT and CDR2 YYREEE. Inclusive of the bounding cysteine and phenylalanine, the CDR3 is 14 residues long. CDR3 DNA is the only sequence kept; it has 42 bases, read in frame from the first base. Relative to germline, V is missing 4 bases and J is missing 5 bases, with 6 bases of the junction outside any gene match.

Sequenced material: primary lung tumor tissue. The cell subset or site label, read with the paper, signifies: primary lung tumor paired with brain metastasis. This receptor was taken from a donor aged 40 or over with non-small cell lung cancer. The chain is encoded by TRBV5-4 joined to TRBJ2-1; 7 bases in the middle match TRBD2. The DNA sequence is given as TGTGCCAGCAGCCCCGGGAGGACGCACAATGAGCAGTTCTTC. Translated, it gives CASSPGRTHNEQFF.